This T cell receptor (beta chain) appears in the sequencing data of a study of CD8 T cells in Susac syndrome. Whole-study findings and limits: As acknowledged by the study, its TCR sequencing and HLA analysis included a relatively small number of individuals.

As concerns this clonotype: No antigen is known for it.

Random hexamers were used to reverse transcribe 0.5 to 1 ug of RNA. By means of immunoSEQ multiplex PCR, TCR beta CDR3 spanning 54 Vbeta and 13 Jbeta underwent amplification. TCRdb analysed the immunoSEQ multiplex PCR reads with MiXCR anew, one entry per CDR3 protein. Altogether about 430,000 distinct CDR3 sequences are present, around 83% being singletons, with the ten largest covering roughly 0.11%. CD8+ and CD4+ T cells taken from blood had their TCR beta sequenced. Negative isolation yielded CD4+ and CD8+ T cells, and FACS enriched TEMRA cells. V was clipped by 2 bases and J by 2 bases, with 13 bases between them. Germline V CDR1 and CDR2: SQVTM, ANQGSEA. This CDR3 is 14 amino acids long.

The chain uses TRBV29-1 and TRBJ2-7; D is perhaps TRBD2 (6 bases). Sequences were obtained from CD8+ T cells from PBMCs. The clonotype comes from a human donor with multiple sclerosis. In nucleotides, the CDR3 is TGCAGCGTTGAATGGGTAGGGGAGGCCTACGAGCAGTACTTC. Amino acid sequence: CSVEWVGEAYEQYF.